The 24 T cell receptor beta chains in this list originate from one sample, sequenced in a study of cytomegalovirus exposure and HLA in healthy donors. Clones were read by immunoSEQ multiplex PCR, and TCRdb kept only the in-frame ones, dropping some. The sample consists of tens of thousands of clones, roughly 96% of them appearing once. Sequencing was carried out using PBMCs. These receptors were taken from a man between 18 and 29 years old in good health and CMV-seronegative.

This chain connects TRBV11-2 to TRBJ2-1; perhaps TRBD1 as D (6 bases). The length of the CDR3 is 13 residues. Per germline, CDR1 SGHAT and CDR2 FQNNGV. The V gene lost 6 bases and the J gene lost 8 bases, with 14 bases spanning the gap. The CDR3 loop reads CASSYQGSDEQFF. The CDR3 bases are TGTGCCAGCAGTTATCAGGGGAGTGATGAGCAGTTCTTC.

The J gene is TRBJ2-7, the V gene TRBV19, with TRBD1 matching over 8 bases. Per germline, CDR1 LNHDA and CDR2 SQIVND (reference sequence). J was trimmed by 5 bases and V by 0 bases; bases with no gene match: 0. This CDR3 spans 13 amino acids. The CDR3 coding sequence is TGTGCCAGTAGTATAGAGGACAGGGACGAGCAGTACTTC. Amino acid sequence: CASSIEDRDEQYF.

The V and J genes are TRBV6-1 and TRBJ1-1; possibly TRBD1 for D (5 bases). The germline CDR1 and CDR2 sequences are MNHNS and SASEGT. The V end lost 0 bases, the J end lost 0 bases, and 8 bases lay between the germline ends. This CDR3 contains 15 residues. The CDR3 DNA follows: TGTGCCAGCAGTGAAGCTGCAGGGTTGAACACTGAAGCTTTCTTT. It is translated as CASSEAAGLNTEAFF.

The sample holds one count of this clone. This sequence joins TRBV11-2 and TRBJ1-1; the D is unclear. Trimming left V 1 base short and J 5 bases short, with 20 bases between. CDR3 length: 17 amino acids. Germline V gene sequence: CDR1 SGHAT, CDR2 FQNNGV. The CDR3 protein is CASSLVSGQTIRTEAFF. CDR3 in DNA: TGTGCCAGCAGCTTAGTGTCAGGTCAGACTATTAGGACTGAAGCTTTCTTT. The whole variable domain, filled in from reference TRBV11-2 and TRBJ1-1, reads EAGVAQSPRYKIIEKRQSVAFWCNPISGHATLYWYQQILGQGPKLLIQFQNNGVVDDSQLPKDRFSAERLKGVDSTLKIQPAKLEDSAVYLCASSLVSGQTIRTEAFFGQGTRLTVV.

The chain couples TRBV9 to TRBJ1-1; D not resolved. The CDR3 length is 13 residues. Germline CDR1 is SGDLS and CDR2 is YYNGEE. Deletions cut 0 bases from V and 1 base from J, with 4 bases between. The CDR3 DNA is TGTGCCAGCAGCGTAGACGGGAACACTGAAGCTTTCTTT. Amino acids: CASSVDGNTEAFF. The full variable domain, its missing parts supplied by reference TRBV9 and TRBJ1-1, is DSGVTQTPKHLITATGQRVTLRCSPRSGDLSVYWYQQSLDQGLQFLIQYYNGEERAKGNILERFSAQQFPDLHSELNLSSLELGDSALYFCASSVDGNTEAFFGQGTRLTVV.

This chain uses TRBV28 with TRBJ2-7, with 8 nucleotides matching TRBD2. V lost 8 bases, J lost 2 bases, and 8 bases stayed unmatched. This CDR3 contains 14 residues. Germline values: CDR1 MDHEN, CDR2 SYDVKM. The CDR3 loop is CASSGGTKPYEQYF. DNA of the CDR3: TGTGCCAGCTCGGGGGGGACTAAACCCTACGAGCAGTACTTC.

The chain uses TRBV6-5 and TRBJ1-5; D is uncertain. The germline gives CDR1 MNHEY, CDR2 SVGAGI. The V and J ends lost 6 bases and 1 base respectively, with 10 bases between them. This CDR3 spans 14 amino acids. The CDR3 sequence is CASSNRESNQPQHF. The CDR3, as DNA: TGTGCCAGCAGCAATCGGGAGAGCAATCAGCCCCAGCATTTT.

The CDR3 coding sequence is TGTGCCAGCAGCTTGACAGGGTCTACAGAAAAACTGTTTTTT. Translation gives CASSLTGSTEKLFF. The J gene is TRBJ1-4, the V gene TRBV11-2; 7 positions agree with TRBD1. After removal of 3 bases from V and 8 bases from J, the junction contained 6 bases not matched to a gene. Germline CDR1 is SGHAT and CDR2 is FQNNGV. The CDR3 spans 14 residues.

The chain uses TRBV27 and TRBJ2-2; 13 positions agree with TRBD2. Germline V gene data show CDR1 as MNHEY and CDR2 as SMNVEV (reference sequence). With 2 bases clipped from V and 2 bases from J, the junction kept 14 bases outside the gene matches. There are 21 residues in the CDR3. The chain's CDR3 is CASSLMSPGLAGQRNTGELFF. CDR3 DNA sequence: TGTGCCAGCAGTTTAATGTCCCCGGGACTAGCGGGACAACGAAACACCGGGGAGCTGTTTTTT.

This chain's CDR3 is CASSPQAKQGARGGYGYTF. The CDR3 nucleotides are TGTGCCAGCTCACCACAGGCGAAACAGGGCGCCCGAGGGGGCTATGGCTACACCTTC. V and J are TRBV18 and TRBJ1-2, with D possibly being TRBD1 (6 bases). Trimming pared 1 base from V and 4 bases from J, leaving 25 bases between. This CDR3 has 19 amino acids. CDR1 KGHSH and CDR2 LQKENI come from the germline V gene.

This clone was observed a single time. The V call is TRBV6-5, the J call TRBJ2-7, with 7 bases matching TRBD1. This CDR3 contains 14 residues. Germline V CDR1 and CDR2: MNHEY, SVGAGI. V lost 6 bases and J lost 0; bases outside the gene matches: 5. The CDR3 DNA follows: TGTGCCAGCAGCTCGGGACAGTACTCCTACGAGCAGTACTTC. The encoded protein is CASSSGQYSYEQYF.

The chain carries TRBV7-2 and TRBJ1-1; 7 bases are shared with TRBD1. This CDR3 comprises 12 residues. J gave up 12 bases and V 5 bases, and 9 bases lay outside the gene matches. Germline CDR1 and CDR2: SGHTA and FQGNSA. CDR3 sequence: CASSVDRDVSFF. The CDR3 DNA follows: TGTGCCAGCAGCGTAGACAGGGATGTGTCTTTCTTT.

V and J are TRBV5-4 and TRBJ1-4, with D unresolved. Germline CDR1 and CDR2: SGHNT and YYREEE (reference sequence). The V end was cut by 4 bases, the J end by 1 base, with 11 bases between. This CDR3 spans 15 amino acids. In nucleotides, the CDR3 is TGTGCCAGCAGCCTTTCGGGTGGAACTAATGAAAAACTGTTTTTT. Amino acid sequence: CASSLSGGTNEKLFF. The complete variable domain, with remaining parts taken from reference TRBV5-4 and TRBJ1-4, reads ETGVTQSPTHLIKTRGQQVTLRCSSQSGHNTVSWYQQALGQGPQFIFQYYREEENGRGNFPPRFSGLQFPNYSSELNVNALELDDSALYLCASSLSGGTNEKLFFGSGTQLSVL.

CDR3 region: CASRLTGVGYGYTF. Written as DNA, the CDR3 is TGTGCCAGCAGGTTGACAGGGGTAGGATATGGCTACACCTTC. The chain links TRBV6-1 to TRBJ1-2; 8 nucleotides line up with TRBD1. The CDR3 runs 14 residues. Germline V CDR1 and CDR2: MNHNS, SASEGT. J gave up 5 bases and V 6 bases, and 8 bases lay outside the gene matches.

This chain uses TRBV2 with TRBJ1-1; D is unclear. This CDR3 has 12 amino acids. Trimming cost V 9 bases and J 1 base, with 9 bases left between them. Germline V gene lookup returns CDR1 SNHLY and CDR2 FYNNEI. CDR3 sequence reads: CARKTANTEAFF. The CDR3 nucleotides read TGTGCCAGAAAAACTGCGAACACTGAAGCTTTCTTT.

The chain couples TRBV7-8 to TRBJ2-7, with a weak D call TRBD2 (5 bases). The CDR3 contains 15 residues. The germline V and J ends were trimmed by 1 base and 2 bases, with 12 bases remaining between them. Germline assignment: CDR1 SGHVS and CDR2 FQNEAQ. The CDR3 region has the DNA TGTGCCAGCAGCTTAGTTGCTAGCTTTGCCTACGAGCAGTACTTC. Residues: CASSLVASFAYEQYF.

J is TRBJ1-2 and V is TRBV6-6; 7 nucleotides agree with TRBD1. Germline V gives CDR1 MNHNY, CDR2 SVGAGI (reference sequence). This CDR3 is built from 13 residues. After removal of 6 bases from V and 6 bases from J, the junction contained 7 bases not matched to a gene. The DNA of the CDR3 is TGTGCCAGCAGCCGACGACAGGGTAATGGCTACACCTTC. Translation gives CASSRRQGNGYTF.

The genes are TRBV5-8 and TRBJ1-1; D is possibly TRBD1 (6 bases). This CDR3 contains 11 residues. Germline assignment: CDR1 SGHTS and CDR2 YDEGEE. The V gene lost 5 bases and the J gene lost 8 bases, with 10 bases spanning the gap. CDR3 in amino acids: CASSYTGEAFF. The DNA of the CDR3 is TGTGCCAGCAGTTACACAGGGGAAGCTTTCTTT. The entire variable domain, with the rest obtained from reference TRBV5-8 and TRBJ1-1, is as follows: EAGVTQSPTHLIKTRGQQATLRCSPISGHTSVYWYQQALGLGLQFLLWYDEGEERNRGNFPPRFSGRQFPNYSSELNVNALELEDSALYLCASSYTGEAFFGQGTRLTVV.

The chain combines TRBV7-9 with TRBJ2-7; 7 nucleotides agree with TRBD1. V shed 8 bases and J 2 bases; nucleotides not matched to a gene: 6. This CDR3 spans 13 amino acids. CDR1 SEHNR and CDR2 FQNEAQ come from the germline V gene (reference sequence). DNA of the CDR3: TGTGCCAGCGAGGGGGCGGCCCCCTACGAGCAGTACTTC. As protein: CASEGAAPYEQYF.

V usage is TRBV6-1 and J usage is TRBJ1-2; D is possibly TRBD1 (5 bases). Trimming pared 4 bases from V and 6 bases from J, leaving 21 bases between. The CDR3 extends over 16 amino acids. Looked up from germline, CDR1 is MNHNS and CDR2 is SASEGT. The CDR3 is CASSASWDSVKDGYTF. The CDR3 DNA reads as TGTGCCAGCAGTGCCTCCTGGGACTCGGTGAAAGATGGCTACACCTTC.

The rearrangement uses TRBV5-4 and TRBJ2-7; D is uncertain. Trimming cost V 2 bases and J 5 bases, with 11 bases left between them. The CDR3 runs to 13 residues. The germline V gene has CDR1 SGHNT and CDR2 YYREEE (reference sequence). CDR3 bases: TGTGCCAGCAGCTTTAACAACAACCACGAGCAGTACTTC. Protein product: CASSFNNNHEQYF. Together with reference TRBV5-4 and TRBJ2-7, the CDR3 gives the full variable domain: ETGVTQSPTHLIKTRGQQVTLRCSSQSGHNTVSWYQQALGQGPQFIFQYYREEENGRGNFPPRFSGLQFPNYSSELNVNALELDDSALYLCASSFNNNHEQYFGPGTRLTVT.

The chain uses TRBV30 and TRBJ1-2; D is uncertain. Trimming took 2 bases from V and 0 from J, leaving 10 bases between them. CDR1 is GTSNPN and CDR2 is SVGIG in the germline V gene (reference sequence). There are 14 residues in the CDR3. The chain's CDR3 is CAWSILGANYGYTF. The DNA for the CDR3 is TGTGCCTGGAGTATACTTGGTGCTAACTATGGCTACACCTTC.

This clone has a single count. The chain uses TRBV12-5 and TRBJ1-2; TRBD1 might be the D (6 bases). This CDR3 contains 15 residues. Germline lookup yields CDR1 LGHNT and CDR2 FRNRAP. Trimming left V 1 base short and J 0 bases short, with 9 bases between. The CDR3 bases are TGTGCTAGTGGTTTGGGGACAGTTTCTAACTATGGCTACACCTTC. Amino acids: CASGLGTVSNYGYTF.

This rearrangement joins TRBV29-1 to TRBJ2-7; perhaps TRBD2 as D (6 bases). CDR1 is SQVTM, CDR2 ANQGSEA, per germline. Deletions cut 5 bases from V and 7 bases from J, with 15 bases between. The CDR3 contains 12 residues. DNA for the CDR3: TGCAGCGTTTTCCGGGACTCAGGGGAGCAGTACTTC. Its protein product is CSVFRDSGEQYF.